This is a list of T cell receptor beta chains from one sample in a study of T-cell reconstitution after alpha-beta-depleted transplantation in children. MiXCR was run by TCRdb on the PCR reads, yielding one entry per CDR3 protein. The table includes about 510,000 distinct CDR3 sequences, roughly 10% detected once. The source material was PBMCs, mostly from graft donor cells, sampled 180 days after TCRalphabeta/CD19-depleted stem cell transplant. These receptors all come from a female patient under 10 years old who had a stem cell transplant for aplastic anemia, so the T cells may come from the graft donor. Both conserved end residues are part of each CDR3. D genes are given only for firm matches. A row's size may be missing; if present it is once, few, many or a size class.

V gene,clone size,J gene,D gene,CDR3 DNA,CDR3 protein
TRBV27,NA,TRBJ2-7,NA,TGTGCCAGCAGTTTATCCAGACTAGGGCTCGAGCAGTACTTC,CASSLSRLGLEQYF
TRBV5-1,few,TRBJ1-1,NA,TGCGCCAGCAGCTTGGGCCATACGAACACTGAAGCTTTCTTT,CASSLGHTNTEAFF
TRBV12-3/TRBV12-4,many,TRBJ1-1,NA,TGTGCCAGCAGTTTACTGGCGAACACTGAAGCTTTCTTT,CASSLLANTEAFF
TRBV18,NA,TRBJ2-2,TRBD1,TGTGCCAGCTCGCGGACAGGGAGGAAGGAAGCAATCTCCGGGGAGCTGTTTTTT,CASSRTGRKEAISGELFF
TRBV12-3/TRBV12-4,few,TRBJ1-1,NA,TGTGCCAGCAGCGGCAGGGTTAACACTGAAGCTTTCTTT,CASSGRVNTEAFF
TRBV13,few,TRBJ2-6,TRBD1,TGTGCCAGCAGGCATTACCCGGGGACAGTCTCTGGGGCCAACGTCCTGACTTTC,CASRHYPGTVSGANVLTF
TRBV7-8,few,TRBJ2-7,NA,TGTGCCAGCAGCTCAGGCAGACTCTACGAGCAGTACTTC,CASSSGRLYEQYF
TRBV29-1,many,TRBJ2-2,NA,TGCAGCGTTGAAGGCACCGGGGAGCTGTTTTTT,CSVEGTGELFF
TRBV10-3,NA,TRBJ2-3,NA,TGTGCCATCAGGGGCAGCCATAAGACAAACGTGGGAGATACGCAGTATTTT,CAIRGSHKTNVGDTQYF
TRBV7-9,few,TRBJ2-1,NA,TGTGCCAGCAGCCCCAGCGGCAAGCGACGGAGGGGGATTGAGCAGTTCTTC,CASSPSGKRRRGIEQFF
TRBV30,NA,TRBJ2-1,NA,TGTGCCTGGAGTTCGGGAGACGCTAGATACTACCATGAGCAGTTCTTC,CAWSSGDARYYHEQFF
TRBV5-1,many,TRBJ2-1,TRBD2,TGCGCCAGCAGCTTCCGGCTAGCGGGAGGGCCGGGTAATGAGCAGTTCTTC,CASSFRLAGGPGNEQFF
TRBV7-2,NA,TRBJ2-5,NA,TGTGCCAGCAGCTCTGGGCTTAATATAGAGACCCAGTACTTC,CASSSGLNIETQYF
TRBV10-3,few,TRBJ2-7,NA,TGTGCCGGGGGCACAGCGAGCTCCTACGAGCAGTACTTC,CAGGTASSYEQYF
TRBV2,NA,TRBJ2-7,TRBD1,TGTGCCAGCCCCCCGACGGGACAGGCGGTCTCCTACGAGCAGTACTTC,CASPPTGQAVSYEQYF
TRBV5-1,few,TRBJ2-2,TRBD2,TGCGCCAGCAGTTCGAGCGGGAGTTTTGGGGAGCTGTTTTTT,CASSSSGSFGELFF
TRBV7-2,NA,TRBJ2-3,TRBD2,TGTGCCAGCAGCTTCGCGGGAGGATCTCCCCCAGATACGCAGTATTTT,CASSFAGGSPPDTQYF
TRBV7-3,few,TRBJ2-3,NA,TGTGCCAGCAGCCGAGGTTCCAGCGGGCGCACAGATACGCAGTATTTT,CASSRGSSGRTDTQYF
TRBV6-2/TRBV6-3,NA,TRBJ2-6,NA,TGTGCCAGCCGGGTCACTGGGGCCAACGGCCTGACTTTC,CASRVTGANGLTF
TRBV5-1,many,TRBJ2-1,NA,TGTGCCAGCAGCTTAAGGACCTCCTACAATGAGCAGTTCTTC,CASSLRTSYNEQFF
TRBV11-1,few,TRBJ1-1,NA,TGTGCCAGCAGCTTATCCCGGGTATTATTACAGAAAAACACTGAAGCTTTCTTT,CASSLSRVLLQKNTEAFF
TRBV2,NA,TRBJ2-7,TRBD1,TGTGCCAGCAGGGGCGACAGGGGGGAGGATTACGAGCAGTACTTC,CASRGDRGEDYEQYF
TRBV10-1,few,TRBJ2-1,NA,TGCGCCAGCAGTGAGTCTACCGGGAGCCACAATGAGCAGTTCTTC,CASSESTGSHNEQFF
TRBV27,few,TRBJ2-7,TRBD2,TGTGCCAGCCTCTCGTCCGGACTAGCGGGAGCGGAGCAGTACTTC,CASLSSGLAGAEQYF
TRBV6-2/TRBV6-3,NA,TRBJ1-2,NA,TGTGCCAGTTCGAGGATTTCTGCCTATGGCTACACCTTC,CASSRISAYGYTF
TRBV29-1,few,TRBJ2-1,TRBD1,TGCAGCGCCGGGACAGGGGGTGGAAATGAGCAGTTCTTC,CSAGTGGGNEQFF
TRBV7-2,many,TRBJ2-2,TRBD2,TGTGCCAGCAGCACCCAAAGCGGGAGTCTCACCGGGGAGCTGTTTTTT,CASSTQSGSLTGELFF
TRBV28,NA,TRBJ1-4,NA,TGTGCCAGCAGTTTTACTGAAAAACTGTTTTTT,CASSFTEKLFF
TRBV15,few,TRBJ1-2,NA,TGTGCCACCAGCAGAGATCTTCCCAGCCTGTTTCATGGCTACACCTTC,CATSRDLPSLFHGYTF
TRBV5-6,NA,TRBJ2-1,TRBD1,TGTGCCAGCAGCCTAACGGACAGGGGGGAATACAATGAGCAGTTCTTC,CASSLTDRGEYNEQFF
TRBV20-1,few,TRBJ2-3,NA,TGCAGTGCTAGATGGGACCCCCTACGCACAGATACGCAGTATTTT,CSARWDPLRTDTQYF
TRBV10-3,NA,TRBJ2-7,TRBD1,TGTGCCATCAGTCTACAGGACAGGGGGCAGCTTATGGAGCAGTACTTC,CAISLQDRGQLMEQYF
TRBV18,NA,TRBJ1-1,NA,TGTGCCAGCTCATCCTCGCGATCTACTGAAGCTTTCTTT,CASSSSRSTEAFF
TRBV29-1,few,TRBJ1-1,NA,TGCAGCGTTCTTTCAGGGAACACTGAAGCTTTCTTT,CSVLSGNTEAFF
TRBV18,NA,TRBJ2-1,NA,TGTGCCAGCTCACTTGGATCCTATGAGCAGTTCTTC,CASSLGSYEQFF
TRBV11-3,NA,TRBJ2-5,TRBD1,TGTGCCAGCAGCTTCCCGTACTTACAGGGGTACCAAGAGACCCAGTACTTC,CASSFPYLQGYQETQYF
TRBV7-6,few,TRBJ2-7,NA,TGTGCCAGCAGCCCGACGGAACCCTACGAGCAGTACTTC,CASSPTEPYEQYF
TRBV18,few,TRBJ1-6,NA,TGTGCCAGCTCACCAGCGGCTAGGACGGGACCTAATTCACCCCTCCACTTT,CASSPAARTGPNSPLHF
TRBV28,NA,TRBJ2-6,TRBD2,TGTGCCAGCAGTGCAGGACTAGCGCATTTATACTCTGGGGCCAACGTCCTGACTTTC,CASSAGLAHLYSGANVLTF
TRBV9,NA,TRBJ2-1,TRBD1,TGTGCCAGCAGCGCCCGGGACAGGGTTTTTAATGAGCAGTTCTTC,CASSARDRVFNEQFF
TRBV28,many,TRBJ2-1,NA,TGTGCCAGCAGTTTATTCGCAGGGTATCATGAGCAGTTCTTC,CASSLFAGYHEQFF
TRBV5-5,many,TRBJ2-7,NA,TGTGCCAGCAGCTTGGCCAGTTGGGGGCTCTACGAGCAGTACTTC,CASSLASWGLYEQYF
TRBV7-2,few,TRBJ1-1,NA,TGTGCCAGCAGCTTAGTACGGGGCTGGGACACTGAAGCTTTCTTT,CASSLVRGWDTEAFF
TRBV12-3/TRBV12-4,NA,TRBJ2-5,TRBD2,TGTGCCAGCAGTTTTCCCGCCGGGAGGGGTAGCGAGACCCAGTACTTC,CASSFPAGRGSETQYF
TRBV4-3,NA,TRBJ2-1,TRBD2,TGCGCCAGCAGCCAAGATTTGCCTAGCGGCTCCTACAATGAGCAGTTCTTC,CASSQDLPSGSYNEQFF
TRBV7-9,many,TRBJ2-3,NA,TGTGCCAGCAGCTTAGTTACCGGATGGGCAGATACGCAGTATTTT,CASSLVTGWADTQYF
TRBV10-3,few,TRBJ2-1,NA,TGTGCCATCAGTGAGTCGCGGGAATCGTACAATGAGCAGTTCTTC,CAISESRESYNEQFF
TRBV4-1,few,TRBJ1-4,TRBD1,TGCGCCAGCAGCCAAGACGTGACAGGGTATGAAAAACTGTTTTTT,CASSQDVTGYEKLFF
TRBV29-1,NA,TRBJ2-5,NA,TGCAGCGCAACCCATACTAGAAAAGAGACCCAGTACTTC,CSATHTRKETQYF